What follows are 11 T cell receptor beta chains derived from one specimen sequenced in a study of CD8 T cells in Susac syndrome. cDNA came from around 0.5 to 1 ug RNA primed by random hexamers. MiXCR, applied by TCRdb to the immunoSEQ multiplex PCR reads, yields one record per CDR3 protein. The profile shows 150,000 to 200,000 distinct CDR3 sequences, around 94% of them singletons. What was sequenced was CD4+ T cells from PBMCs. Receptors were obtained from a human donor in good health.

This chain connects TRBV6-2 or TRBV6-3 to TRBJ1-2; D may be TRBD1 (5 bases). This CDR3 is built from 12 residues. V was clipped by 0 bases and J by 8 bases, with 7 bases between them. Germline loops: CDR1 MNHEY, CDR2 SVGEGT. DNA of the CDR3: TGTGCCAGCAGTTACTCCTGGGACGGCTACACCTTC. Translated, it gives CASSYSWDGYTF.

The rearrangement uses TRBV12-3 or TRBV12-4 and TRBJ1-1; no clear D. This CDR3 spans 15 amino acids. Trimming stripped 6 bases from V and 0 bases from J, with 14 bases between. The CDR3 loop reads CASSFNRLMNTEAFF. CDR3 bases: TGTGCCAGCAGCTTCAACCGACTGATGAACACTGAAGCTTTCTTT.

J is TRBJ2-3 and V is TRBV5-4; D is ambiguous. Germline V gives CDR1 SGHNT, CDR2 YYREEE (reference sequence). V lost 0 bases, J lost 1 base, and 9 bases lay in between. There are 15 residues in the CDR3. The CDR3 is CASSLVGSGTDTQYF. For the CDR3, the DNA is TGTGCCAGCAGCTTGGTGGGGTCCGGCACAGATACGCAGTATTTT.

This clonotype showed up just once. The CDR3 DNA follows: TGCAGTGCCAAAACAGGATATACCAATCAGCCCCAGCATTTT. Its protein is CSAKTGYTNQPQHF. V usage is TRBV20-1 and J usage is TRBJ1-5; maybe TRBD1 (5 bases). Deletions cut 6 bases from V and 3 bases from J, with 15 bases between. The germline V gene encodes CDR1 DFQATT and CDR2 SNEGSKA (reference sequence). The CDR3 is 14 amino acids.

This sequence joins TRBV4-2 and TRBJ2-5, with D perhaps matching TRBD1 or TRBD2 (5 bases each). The CDR3 contains 15 residues. With 0 bases removed from V and 2 bases from J, the gap between germline ends came to 10 bases. The germline CDR1 and CDR2 sequences are LGHNA and YNFKEQ. CDR3 sequence reads: CASSQDRDLQETQYF. The DNA for the CDR3 is TGTGCCAGCAGCCAAGATCGGGACCTACAAGAGACCCAGTACTTC.

This chain uses TRBV3-1 with TRBJ1-1; no clear D gene. CDR1 and CDR2 from the germline V gene are LGHDT and YNNKEL (reference sequence). The length of the CDR3 is 10 residues. The CDR3: CPIQRTEAFF. CDR3 coding DNA: TGTCCAATCCAGAGGACTGAAGCTTTCTTT.

This clonotype was observed a few times. The chain combines TRBV3-1 with TRBJ2-3; D remains ambiguous. This CDR3 comprises 14 residues. Deletions cut 0 bases from V and 0 bases from J, with 4 bases between. Germline loops: CDR1 LGHDT, CDR2 YNNKEL (reference sequence). The CDR3 loop reads CASSQDASTDTQYF. The CDR3 DNA reads as TGTGCCAGCAGCCAAGACGCCAGCACAGATACGCAGTATTTT.

This sequence joins TRBV3-1 and TRBJ2-1; D is uncertain. This CDR3 comprises 12 residues. V lost 4 bases and J lost 10, with 11 bases in between. Germline CDR1 and CDR2: LGHDT and YNNKEL (reference sequence). For the CDR3, the DNA is TGTGCCAGCAGCCTCCGGGTGGGGGAGCAGTTCTTC. This codes for CASSLRVGEQFF.

This chain uses TRBV7-9 with TRBJ2-1; D unresolved. With 5 bases removed from V and 9 bases from J, the gap between germline ends came to 8 bases. Germline V gene lookup returns CDR1 SEHNR and CDR2 FQNEAQ (reference sequence). The length of the CDR3 is 11 residues. This CDR3 reads CASSRMGEQFF. CDR3 nucleotides: TGTGCCAGCAGCCGAATGGGTGAGCAGTTCTTC.

This clonotype was recorded once. The rearrangement links TRBV30 to TRBJ2-7, with 13 nucleotides matching TRBD2. J was trimmed by 2 bases and V by 3 bases; bases with no gene match: 4. This CDR3 region has 15 residues. Germline loops: CDR1 GTSNPN, CDR2 SVGIG (reference sequence). CDR3 region: CAWSLGLAGTYEQYF. The CDR3 nucleotides read TGTGCCTGGAGCTTGGGACTAGCGGGGACCTACGAGCAGTACTTC.

The chain uses TRBV5-1 and TRBJ2-2; D possibly corresponds to TRBD2 (5 bases). Trimming removed 4 bases from V and 4 bases from J, with 17 bases in between. This CDR3 comprises 16 residues. Germline CDR1 SGHRS, CDR2 YFSETQ. The CDR3, as DNA: TGCGCCAGCAGCAGACCAGAGGGAACCGGCACCGGGGAGCTGTTTTTT. Protein sequence: CASSRPEGTGTGELFF.